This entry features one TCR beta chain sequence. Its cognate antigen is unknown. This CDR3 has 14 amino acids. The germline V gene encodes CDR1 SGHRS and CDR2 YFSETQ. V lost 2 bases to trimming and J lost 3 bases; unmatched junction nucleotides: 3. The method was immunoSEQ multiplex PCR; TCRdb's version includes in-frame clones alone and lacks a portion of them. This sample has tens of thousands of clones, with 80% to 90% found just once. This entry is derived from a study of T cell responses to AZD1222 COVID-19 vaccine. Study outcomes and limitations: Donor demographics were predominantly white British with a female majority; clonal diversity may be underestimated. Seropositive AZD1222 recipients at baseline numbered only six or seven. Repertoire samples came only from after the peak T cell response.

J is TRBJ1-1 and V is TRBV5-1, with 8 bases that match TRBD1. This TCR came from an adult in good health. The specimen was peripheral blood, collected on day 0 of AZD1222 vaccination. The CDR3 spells CASSLQGGDTEAFF. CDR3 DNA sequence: TGCGCCAGCAGCTTACAGGGGGGCGACACTGAAGCTTTCTTT.